Below are 17 T cell receptor beta chains sequenced from a single sample in a study of cytomegalovirus exposure and HLA in healthy donors. Primers for the PCR totalled 60 Vbeta and 13 Jbeta. Here immunoSEQ multiplex PCR was the method, and the copy in TCRdb shows in-frame clones only, minus some. Among 150,000 to 200,000 clones listed, 80% to 85% were seen once. The sequenced sample was PBMCs. All receptors come from a woman aged 25 to 39 in good health and CMV-seronegative.

V gene TRBV4-3 combines with J gene TRBJ1-1, with a weak D call TRBD1 (5 bases). Germline V gene lookup returns CDR1 LGHNA and CDR2 YSLEER. V was cut by 0 bases and J by 7 bases, with 15 bases left in between. This CDR3 is built from 15 residues. The CDR3 coding sequence is TGCGCCAGCAGCCAAGAAGCGGGGGGGGAAGGTGAAGCTTTCTTT. It is translated as CASSQEAGGEGEAFF.

This chain uses TRBV7-9 with TRBJ1-1, with 7 bases aligning to TRBD1. This CDR3 comprises 15 residues. The V and J ends lost 5 bases and 1 base, in that order; junction bases with no gene match: 7. Germline V gene sequence: CDR1 SEHNR, CDR2 FQNEAQ (reference sequence). In nucleotides, the CDR3 is TGTGCCAGCAGCCATCAAGGGGGCCCGAACACTGAAGCTTTCTTT. Translating it yields CASSHQGGPNTEAFF. The full variable domain, with the rest looked up from reference TRBV7-9 and TRBJ1-1, is DTGVSQNPRHKITKRGQNVTFRCDPISEHNRLYWYRQTLGQGPEFLTYFQNEAQLEKSRLLSDRFSAERPKGSFSTLEIQRTEQGDSAMYLCASSHQGGPNTEAFFGQGTRLTVV.

This chain connects TRBV28 to TRBJ2-5; possibly TRBD1 for D (6 bases). Judging by the DNA end, TRBJ2-7 fits better; the J call may be wrong. CDR3 size: 15 residues. Germline values: CDR1 MDHEN, CDR2 SYDVKM. CDR3 sequence (DNA): TGTGCCAGCAGTTTCCGGGACATAGATCGCTACGAGCAGTACTTC. Protein sequence: CASSFRDIDRYEQYF.

V usage is TRBV7-2 and J usage is TRBJ2-1, with TRBD1 as a possible D gene (6 bases). Trimming removed 3 bases from V and 4 bases from J, with 16 bases in between. Per the germline V gene, CDR1 is SGHTA and CDR2 is FQGNSA. The CDR3 has 16 amino acids. The CDR3 DNA reads as TGTGCCAGCAGCTTGGACGGAACAGGGCTTTACAATGAGCAGTTCTTC. It encodes CASSLDGTGLYNEQFF.

The sample holds one count of this clone. The rearrangement links TRBV28 to TRBJ2-1; D is unclear. Germline V gene sequence: CDR1 MDHEN, CDR2 SYDVKM. The germline V and J ends were trimmed by 3 bases and 6 bases, with 3 bases remaining between them. This CDR3 has 11 amino acids. The CDR3 region is CASSFRNEQFF. CDR3 DNA sequence: TGTGCCAGCAGTTTTCGCAATGAGCAGTTCTTC.

The chain recombines TRBV9 with TRBJ1-2; the D is unclear. CDR3 size: 11 residues. V dropped 3 bases and J dropped 8 bases, with 8 bases sitting between them. Per the germline V gene, CDR1 is SGDLS and CDR2 is YYNGEE. This chain's CDR3 is CASSDAQGYTF. DNA of the CDR3: TGTGCCAGCAGCGATGCTCAGGGCTACACCTTC. The full variable domain, rest sourced from reference TRBV9 and TRBJ1-2, is DSGVTQTPKHLITATGQRVTLRCSPRSGDLSVYWYQQSLDQGLQFLIQYYNGEERAKGNILERFSAQQFPDLHSELNLSSLELGDSALYFCASSDAQGYTFGSGTRLTVV.

This sequence joins TRBV14 and TRBJ2-4, with 7 bases fitting TRBD2. In germline, CDR1 is SGHDN, CDR2 FVKESK. The CDR3 totals 15 residues. Trimming removed 4 bases from V and 9 bases from J; junction bases left unmatched: 12. In nucleotides, the CDR3 is TGTGCCAGCAGCCCCGCAGGGACTACGTTCGGCATTCAGTACTTC. It encodes CASSPAGTTFGIQYF.

This chain connects TRBV2 to TRBJ2-7, with a weak D call TRBD2 (6 bases). The germline V gene has CDR1 SNHLY and CDR2 FYNNEI. The ends were cut back, 6 bases at V and 0 bases at J, with 12 bases in the middle. CDR3 length: 14 amino acids. CDR3 residues: CASRRAGNSYEQYF. In DNA, the CDR3 is TGTGCCAGCAGGCGCGCGGGAAACTCCTACGAGCAGTACTTC.

The rearrangement links TRBV6-5 to TRBJ2-5, with 9 bases that match TRBD1. The J call is doubtful: the DNA matches TRBJ2-7 better. The CDR3 spans 16 residues. Germline CDR1 is MNHEY and CDR2 is SVGAGI. CDR3 in amino acids: CASSLRRTGVNYEQYF. DNA for the CDR3: TGTGCCAGCAGTTTACGTCGGACAGGGGTCAACTACGAGCAGTACTTC.

The chain recombines TRBV27 with TRBJ2-7; TRBD2 might be the D (6 bases). The CDR3 covers 16 residues. Trimming took 3 bases from V and 1 from J, leaving 16 bases between them. CDR1 MNHEY and CDR2 SMNVEV come from the germline V gene (reference sequence). CDR3 in amino acids: CASSLVPGDGSYEQYF. The CDR3 DNA follows: TGTGCCAGCAGTTTGGTTCCGGGAGATGGTTCCTACGAGCAGTACTTC.

The chain uses TRBV6-5 and TRBJ1-2; TRBD1 is a possible D gene (5 bases). The CDR3 runs to 14 residues. V gave up 7 bases and J gave up 2 bases, with 14 bases separating them. Germline V gene data show CDR1 as MNHEY and CDR2 as SVGAGI. The CDR3 is CASTLLGGNYGYTF. The CDR3 DNA reads as TGTGCCAGCACATTACTCGGGGGGAACTATGGCTACACCTTC.

As DNA, the CDR3 is TGTGCCAGCAGCTCCGGGACAGGTTATGAAAAACTGTTTTTT. Encoded protein: CASSSGTGYEKLFF. The genes are TRBV6-1 and TRBJ1-4; 8 nucleotides line up with TRBD1. V gave up 6 bases and J gave up 6 bases; unmatched junction bases: 6. The CDR3 spans 14 residues. Germline CDR1 reads MNHNS; CDR2 reads SASEGT.

This chain uses TRBV6-5 with TRBJ2-5; 10 bases match TRBD1. From germline, CDR1 is MNHEY and CDR2 SVGAGI. Trimming at V came to 0 bases and at J to 3 bases, leaving 4 bases not matched to a gene. CDR3 size: 16 residues. CDR3 sequence (DNA): TGTGCCAGCAGTTACTCTTCCGGGACAGGGGAAGAGACCCAGTACTTC. Translated: CASSYSSGTGEETQYF.

V gene TRBV25-1 combines with J gene TRBJ1-1; D call uncertain. Germline-derived CDR1 and CDR2 are MGHDK and SYGVNS. V was clipped by 7 bases and J by 1 base, with 10 bases between them. This CDR3 has 13 amino acids. CDR3 region: CASTLSGNTEAFF. CDR3 sequence (DNA): TGTGCCAGCACTCTATCAGGGAACACTGAAGCTTTCTTT.

The DNA of the CDR3 is TGTGCCAGCAGCCGGACAGGGGCGGAATCTAACTATGGCTACACCTTC. Residues: CASSRTGAESNYGYTF. This sequence joins TRBV7-9 and TRBJ1-2; 9 positions agree with TRBD1. The CDR3 loop spans 16 amino acids. Trimming took 5 bases from V and 0 from J; bases not matched to a gene: 7. CDR1 is SEHNR and CDR2 is FQNEAQ in the germline V gene (reference sequence).

The chain carries TRBV7-9 and TRBJ1-3; TRBD1 matches at 7 bases. The germline gives CDR1 SEHNR, CDR2 FQNEAQ (reference sequence). CDR3 length: 15 amino acids. V gave up 6 bases and J gave up 0 bases; unmatched junction bases: 5. In DNA form, the CDR3 reads TGTGCCAGCAGAGACAGGGCTAGCTCTGGAAACACCATATATTTT. This codes for CASRDRASSGNTIYF. The full variable domain, its missing parts supplied by reference TRBV7-9 and TRBJ1-3, is DTGVSQNPRHKITKRGQNVTFRCDPISEHNRLYWYRQTLGQGPEFLTYFQNEAQLEKSRLLSDRFSAERPKGSFSTLEIQRTEQGDSAMYLCASRDRASSGNTIYFGEGSWLTVV.

The V call is TRBV6-5, the J call TRBJ1-6; 9 bases align to TRBD1. Germline V gives CDR1 MNHEY, CDR2 SVGAGI. V was pared by 7 bases and J by 8 bases, with 6 bases of the junction left unmatched. The CDR3 is 14 residues long. This chain's CDR3 is CASTKGDRDSPLHF. The CDR3 nucleotides are TGTGCCAGCACCAAAGGGGACAGGGATTCACCCCTCCACTTT.